Listed below are T cell receptor beta chains from one sample, sequenced in a study of T cell responses to AZD1222 COVID-19 vaccine. Assay: immunoSEQ multiplex PCR; the TCRdb copy retains only in-frame clones and omits some. This sample has 120,000 or so clones; about 89% occur once, and the top ten carry roughly 11%. The specimen was peripheral blood, collected on day 0 of MenACWY control vaccination. The source is an adult in good health. The CDR3 runs from the conserved cysteine through the conserved F or W. Fields, in order: D gene, J gene, clone size, V gene, CDR3 protein, CDR3 DNA. A D gene is named only where the DNA matches it firmly. Where a row states a size, it is once, few, many or the class of an expanded clone; other rows omit it.

-,TRBJ2-2,-,TRBV7-3,CASSLTRGLRMGLMNTGELFF,TGTGCCAGCAGCTTAACGAGGGGTTTGAGGATGGGACTTATGAACACCGGGGAGCTGTTTTTT
-,TRBJ1-1,once,TRBV12-3/TRBV12-4,CASSLGLNTEAFF,TGTGCCAGCAGTTTAGGGCTGAACACTGAAGCTTTCTTT
TRBD1,TRBJ2-3,once,TRBV3-1/TRBV3-2,CASSRQGQGTDTQYF,TGTGCCAGCAGCCGACAGGGACAAGGCACAGATACGCAGTATTTT
TRBD1,TRBJ1-2,-,TRBV19,CASSIYGQEGGYTF,TGTGCCAGTAGTATATATGGACAGGAAGGCGGCTACACCTTC
-,TRBJ1-1,-,TRBV11-2,CASSLVSTEAFF,TGTGCCAGCAGCTTAGTGTCCACTGAAGCTTTCTTT
TRBD1,TRBJ1-1,-,TRBV5-8,CASSFGDRPNTEAFF,TGTGCCAGCAGCTTCGGGGACAGGCCGAACACTGAAGCTTTCTTT
-,TRBJ1-2,-,TRBV24-1,CATSDRANYGYTF,TGTGCCACCAGTGACAGGGCTAACTATGGCTACACCTTC
-,TRBJ2-7,-,TRBV12-3/TRBV12-4,CASSSNYEQYF,TGTGCCAGCAGTTCCAACTACGAGCAGTACTTC
-,TRBJ2-3,-,TRBV3-1/TRBV3-2,CASSQASPDTSGTQYF,TGTGCCAGCAGCCAAGCCTCTCCGGACACTTCGGGAACGCAGTATTTT
TRBD1,TRBJ1-1,-,TRBV5-1,CASSLTGDTEAFF,TGCGCCAGCAGCTTAACAGGGGACACTGAAGCTTTCTTT
-,TRBJ1-1,-,TRBV29-1,CSVHTPGEWDTEAFF,TGCAGCGTCCACACGCCAGGGGAGTGGGACACTGAAGCTTTCTTT
-,TRBJ1-2,few,TRBV29-1,CSAGDNYGYTF,TGCAGCGCTGGAGATAACTATGGCTACACCTTC
-,TRBJ1-5,-,TRBV4-3,CASSQEPRFQPQHF,TGCGCCAGCAGCCAAGAGCCAAGGTTTCAGCCCCAGCATTTT
-,TRBJ1-5,-,TRBV6-6,CASSYSDRGPQHF,TGTGCCAGCAGTTACTCTGATCGAGGGCCCCAGCATTTT
TRBD1,TRBJ1-1,-,TRBV6-2/TRBV6-3,CASSYGTGGYTEAFF,TGTGCCAGCAGTTATGGGACAGGGGGCTACACTGAAGCTTTCTTT
-,TRBJ1-5,-,TRBV21-1,CATYPEGNQPQHF,TGTGCCACATATCCGGAAGGTAATCAGCCCCAGCATTTT
-,TRBJ2-1,-,TRBV18,CASSHDNEQFF,TGTGCCAGCTCACACGACAATGAGCAGTTCTTC
-,TRBJ1-1,-,TRBV6-5,CASSYSTGADTEAFF,TGTGCCAGCAGTTACTCGACGGGGGCGGACACTGAAGCTTTCTTT
TRBD2,TRBJ2-5,-,TRBV13,CASSSPGGEETQYF,TGTGCCAGCAGCTCGCCGGGAGGAGAAGAGACCCAGTACTTC
TRBD1,TRBJ1-3,-,TRBV30,CAWSVNRGQSGNTIYF,TGTGCCTGGAGTGTAAACAGGGGGCAATCTGGAAACACCATATATTTT
TRBD1,TRBJ2-7,-,TRBV7-2,CASSFGQGANEQYF,TGTGCCAGCAGCTTCGGACAGGGGGCCAACGAGCAGTACTTC
-,TRBJ2-7,-,TRBV11-2,CASSPGRSLLGEQYF,TGTGCCAGCAGCCCCGGGCGGAGCCTCCTGGGCGAGCAGTACTTC
-,TRBJ2-2,-,TRBV6-2/TRBV6-3,CASSYITNTGELFF,TGTGCCAGCAGTTACATTACGAACACCGGGGAGCTGTTTTTT
-,TRBJ1-4,-,TRBV30,CALGGTKLFF,TGTGCCTTGGGCGGGACTAAACTGTTTTTT
-,TRBJ2-7,-,TRBV5-6,CASSFRTPGLAYEQYF,TGTGCCAGCAGCTTCCGGACACCCGGGCTCGCCTACGAGCAGTACTTC
-,TRBJ2-1,-,TRBV19,CASSTSHRKPSYNEQFF,TGTGCCAGTAGTACCTCTCATCGGAAGCCCTCCTACAATGAGCAGTTCTTC
TRBD1,TRBJ2-1,-,TRBV4-2,CASSQAMTGSYNEQFF,TGTGCCAGCAGCCAAGCGATGACAGGGTCTTACAATGAGCAGTTCTTC
TRBD1,TRBJ1-1,-,TRBV29-1,CSVRDRGRTFNSDTEAFF,TGCAGCGTCAGGGACAGGGGGCGCACATTTAACTCGGACACTGAAGCTTTCTTT
-,TRBJ2-1,-,TRBV27,CASSSADRGFEQFF,TGTGCCAGCAGTTCCGCCGATCGGGGTTTTGAGCAGTTCTTC